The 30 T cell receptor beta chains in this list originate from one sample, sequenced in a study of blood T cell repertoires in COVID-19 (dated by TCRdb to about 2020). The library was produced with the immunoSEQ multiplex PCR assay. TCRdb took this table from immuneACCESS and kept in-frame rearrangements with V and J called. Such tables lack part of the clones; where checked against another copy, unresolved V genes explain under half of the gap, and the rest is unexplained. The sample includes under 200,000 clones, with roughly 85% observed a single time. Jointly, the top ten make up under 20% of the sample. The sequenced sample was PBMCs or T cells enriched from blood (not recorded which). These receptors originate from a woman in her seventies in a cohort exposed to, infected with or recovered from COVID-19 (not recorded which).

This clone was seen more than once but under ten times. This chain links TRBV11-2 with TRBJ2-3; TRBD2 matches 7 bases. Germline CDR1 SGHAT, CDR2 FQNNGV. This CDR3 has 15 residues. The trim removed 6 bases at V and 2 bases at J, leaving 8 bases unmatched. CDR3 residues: CASSSSGVHTDTQYF. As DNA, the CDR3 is TGTGCCAGCAGTTCCAGCGGGGTACACACAGATACGCAGTATTTT.

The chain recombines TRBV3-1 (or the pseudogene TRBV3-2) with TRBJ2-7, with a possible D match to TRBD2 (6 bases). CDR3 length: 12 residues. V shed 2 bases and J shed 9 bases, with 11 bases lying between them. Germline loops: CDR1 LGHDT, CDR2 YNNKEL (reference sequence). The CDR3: CASSQFEGGQYF. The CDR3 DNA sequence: TGTGCCAGCAGCCAATTCGAGGGAGGGCAGTACTTC.

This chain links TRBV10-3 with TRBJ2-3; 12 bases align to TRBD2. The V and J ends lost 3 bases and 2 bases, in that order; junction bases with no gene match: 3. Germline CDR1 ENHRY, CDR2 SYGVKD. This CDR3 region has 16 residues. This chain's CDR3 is CAISDGLAGSTDTQYF. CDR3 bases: TGTGCCATCAGTGACGGACTAGCGGGGTCCACAGATACGCAGTATTTT.

The CDR3 bases are TGTGCCAGCACCCCTCAAACAGGGTTGAACACTGAAGCTTTCTTT. This encodes CASTPQTGLNTEAFF. This chain joins TRBV7-2 and TRBJ1-1; D is possibly TRBD1 (6 bases). This CDR3 spans 15 amino acids. The germline CDR1 and CDR2 sequences are SGHTA and FQGNSA. The V gene lost 7 bases and the J gene lost 0 bases, with 15 bases spanning the gap. Complete variable domain (other parts from reference TRBV7-2 and TRBJ1-1): GAGVSQSPSNKVTEKGKDVELRCDPISGHTALYWYRQSLGQGLEFLIYFQGNSAPDKSGLPSDRFSAERTGGSVSTLTIQRTQQEDSAVYLCASTPQTGLNTEAFFGQGTRLTVV.

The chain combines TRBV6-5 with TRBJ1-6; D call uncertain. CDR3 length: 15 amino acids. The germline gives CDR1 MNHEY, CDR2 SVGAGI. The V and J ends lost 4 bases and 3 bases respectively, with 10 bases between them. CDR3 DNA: TGTGCCAGCAGTTTGTACGGTGACTATAATTCACCCCTCCACTTT. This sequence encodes CASSLYGDYNSPLHF.

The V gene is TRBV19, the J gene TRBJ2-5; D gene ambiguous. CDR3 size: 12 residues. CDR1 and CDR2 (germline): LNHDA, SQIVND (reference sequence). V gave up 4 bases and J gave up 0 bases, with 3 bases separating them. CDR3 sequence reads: CASSTDQETQYF. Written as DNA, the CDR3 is TGTGCCAGTAGTACCGACCAAGAGACCCAGTACTTC.

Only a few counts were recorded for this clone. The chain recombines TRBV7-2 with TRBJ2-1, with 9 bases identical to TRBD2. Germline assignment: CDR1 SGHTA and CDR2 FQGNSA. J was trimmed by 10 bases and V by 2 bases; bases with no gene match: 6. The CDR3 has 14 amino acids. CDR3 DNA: TGTGCCAGCAGCTTAAATTGGGCGGGGGGGGAGCAGTTCTTC. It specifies CASSLNWAGGEQFF.

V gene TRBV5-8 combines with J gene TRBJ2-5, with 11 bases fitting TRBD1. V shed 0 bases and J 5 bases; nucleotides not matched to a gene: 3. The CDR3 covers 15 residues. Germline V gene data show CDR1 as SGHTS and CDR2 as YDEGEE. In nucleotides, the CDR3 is TGTGCCAGCAGCTTGGGGACAGGGGGCGCGGAGACCCAGTACTTC. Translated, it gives CASSLGTGGAETQYF. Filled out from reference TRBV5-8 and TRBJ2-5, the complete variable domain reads EAGVTQSPTHLIKTRGQQATLRCSPISGHTSVYWYQQALGLGLQFLLWYDEGEERNRGNFPPRFSGRQFPNYSSELNVNALELEDSALYLCASSLGTGGAETQYFGPGTRLLVL.

The CDR3 DNA is TGTGCCAGCAGTCTAATAACAGATACGCAGTATTTT. As protein: CASSLITDTQYF. The chain couples TRBV28 to TRBJ2-3; D gene uncertain. Germline-derived CDR1 and CDR2 are MDHEN and SYDVKM. Trimming removed 5 bases from V and 3 bases from J, with 6 bases in between. The CDR3 loop spans 12 amino acids.

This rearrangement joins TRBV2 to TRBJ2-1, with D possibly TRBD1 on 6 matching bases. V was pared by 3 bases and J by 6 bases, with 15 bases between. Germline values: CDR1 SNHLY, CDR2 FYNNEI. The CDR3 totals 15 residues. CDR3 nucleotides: TGTGCCAGCAGTGAGCAGGGGCGTTTATCCAATGAGCAGTTCTTC. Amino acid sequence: CASSEQGRLSNEQFF.

The CDR3 DNA is TGTGCCAGCAGCCAAGATAACGAGCAGTACTTC. Encoded protein: CASSQDNEQYF. The chain carries TRBV3-1 (or the pseudogene TRBV3-2) and TRBJ2-7, with D hard to call. Trimming left V 0 bases short and J 5 bases short, with 2 bases between. The CDR3 spans 11 residues. Germline loops: CDR1 LGHDT, CDR2 YNNKEL (reference sequence).

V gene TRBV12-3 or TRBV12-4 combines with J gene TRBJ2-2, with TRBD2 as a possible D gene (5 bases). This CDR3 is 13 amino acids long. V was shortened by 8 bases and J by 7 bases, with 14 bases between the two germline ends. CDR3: CASRGAGIGELFF. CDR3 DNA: TGTGCCAGCCGCGGCGCGGGCATCGGGGAGCTGTTTTTT.

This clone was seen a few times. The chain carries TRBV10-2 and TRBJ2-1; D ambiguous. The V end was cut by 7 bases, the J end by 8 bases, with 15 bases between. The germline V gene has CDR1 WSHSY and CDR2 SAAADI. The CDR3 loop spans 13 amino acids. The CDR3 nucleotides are TGCGCCAGCACTTCGATGGTAGCTTATGAGCAGTTCTTC. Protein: CASTSMVAYEQFF.

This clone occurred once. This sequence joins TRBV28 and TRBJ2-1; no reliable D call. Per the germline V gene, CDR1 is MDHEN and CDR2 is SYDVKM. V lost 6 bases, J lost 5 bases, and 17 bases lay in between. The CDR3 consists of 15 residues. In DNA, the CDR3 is TGTGCCAGCAGGAGAGCTAACCCGCCCAACAATGAGCAGTTCTTC. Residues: CASRRANPPNNEQFF.

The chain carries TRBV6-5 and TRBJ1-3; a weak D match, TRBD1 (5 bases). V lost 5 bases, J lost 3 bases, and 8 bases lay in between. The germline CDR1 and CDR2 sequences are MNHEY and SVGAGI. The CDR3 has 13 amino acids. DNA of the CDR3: TGTGCCAGCAGTCCGGGACTTGGAAACACCATATATTTT. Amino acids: CASSPGLGNTIYF.

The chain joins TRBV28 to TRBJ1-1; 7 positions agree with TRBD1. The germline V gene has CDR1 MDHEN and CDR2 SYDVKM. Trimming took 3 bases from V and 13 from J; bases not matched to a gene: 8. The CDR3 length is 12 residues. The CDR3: CASSFSRQGFFF. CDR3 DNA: TGTGCCAGCAGTTTCTCGAGACAGGGCTTTTTCTTT.

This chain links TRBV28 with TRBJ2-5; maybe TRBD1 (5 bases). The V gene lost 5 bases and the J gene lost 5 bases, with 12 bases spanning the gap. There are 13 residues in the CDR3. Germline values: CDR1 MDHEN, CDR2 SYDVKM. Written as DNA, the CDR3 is TGTGCCAGCAGTGAACAGCACAGGGAGACCCAGTACTTC. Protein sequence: CASSEQHRETQYF.

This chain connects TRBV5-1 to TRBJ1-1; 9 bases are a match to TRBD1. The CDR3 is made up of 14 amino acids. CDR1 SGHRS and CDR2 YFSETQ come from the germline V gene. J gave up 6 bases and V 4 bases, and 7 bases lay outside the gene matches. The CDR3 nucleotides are TGCGCCAGCAGCAACGGACAGGGGAGCTCTGAAGCTTTCTTT. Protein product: CASSNGQGSSEAFF.

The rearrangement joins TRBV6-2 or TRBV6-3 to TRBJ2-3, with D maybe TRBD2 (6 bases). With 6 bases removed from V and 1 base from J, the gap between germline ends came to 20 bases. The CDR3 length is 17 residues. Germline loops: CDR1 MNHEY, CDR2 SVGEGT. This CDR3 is CASSPRMRRDGTDTQYF. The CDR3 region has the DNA TGTGCCAGCAGCCCACGGATGCGGCGGGACGGCACAGATACGCAGTATTTT.

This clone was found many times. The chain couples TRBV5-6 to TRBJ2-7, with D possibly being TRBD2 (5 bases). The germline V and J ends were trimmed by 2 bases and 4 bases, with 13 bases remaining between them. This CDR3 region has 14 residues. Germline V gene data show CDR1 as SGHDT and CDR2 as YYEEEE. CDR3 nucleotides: TGTGCCAGCAGCTTCGGGAATTTGTTTTACGAGCAGTACTTC. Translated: CASSFGNLFYEQYF.

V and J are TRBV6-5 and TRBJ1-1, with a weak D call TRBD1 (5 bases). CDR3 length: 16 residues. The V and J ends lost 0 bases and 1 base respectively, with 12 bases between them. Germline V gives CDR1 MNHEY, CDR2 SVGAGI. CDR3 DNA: TGTGCCAGCAGTTACTCCCGGGGGGGGAGGAACACTGAAGCTTTCTTT. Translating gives CASSYSRGGRNTEAFF.

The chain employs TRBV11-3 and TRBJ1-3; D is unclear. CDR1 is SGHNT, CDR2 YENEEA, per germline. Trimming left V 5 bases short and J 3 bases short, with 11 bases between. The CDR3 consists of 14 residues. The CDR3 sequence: CASSPPPVGNTIYF. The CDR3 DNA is TGTGCCAGCAGCCCCCCGCCGGTTGGAAACACCATATATTTT.

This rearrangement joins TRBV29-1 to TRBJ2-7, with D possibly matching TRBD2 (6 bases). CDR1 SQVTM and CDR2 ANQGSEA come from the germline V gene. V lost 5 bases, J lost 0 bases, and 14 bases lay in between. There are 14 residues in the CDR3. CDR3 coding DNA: TGCAGCGTTAAATCGGGACTTTACTCCTACGAGCAGTACTTC. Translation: CSVKSGLYSYEQYF.

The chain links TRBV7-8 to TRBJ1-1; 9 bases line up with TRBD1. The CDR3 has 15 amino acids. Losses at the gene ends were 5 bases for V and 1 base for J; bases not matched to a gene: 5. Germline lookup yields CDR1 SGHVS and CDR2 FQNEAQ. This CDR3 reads CASSLSTGGNTEAFF. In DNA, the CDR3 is TGTGCCAGCAGCCTCTCGACAGGGGGGAACACTGAAGCTTTCTTT.

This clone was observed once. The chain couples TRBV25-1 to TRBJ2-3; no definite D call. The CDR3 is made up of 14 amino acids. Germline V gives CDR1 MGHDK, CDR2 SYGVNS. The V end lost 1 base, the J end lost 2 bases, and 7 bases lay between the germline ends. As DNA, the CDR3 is TGTGCCAGCAGTGAATTGGGCTTCACAGATACGCAGTATTTT. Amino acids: CASSELGFTDTQYF.

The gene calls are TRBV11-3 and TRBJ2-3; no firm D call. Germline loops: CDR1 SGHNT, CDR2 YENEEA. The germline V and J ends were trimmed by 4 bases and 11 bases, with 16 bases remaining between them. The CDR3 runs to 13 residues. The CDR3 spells CASSSLASSEQYF. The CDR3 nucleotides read TGTGCCAGCAGCTCCCTGGCCTCTTCTGAGCAGTATTTT.

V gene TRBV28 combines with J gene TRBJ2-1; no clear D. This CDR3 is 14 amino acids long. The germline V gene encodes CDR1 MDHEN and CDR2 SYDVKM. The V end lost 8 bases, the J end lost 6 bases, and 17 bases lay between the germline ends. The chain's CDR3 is CASRLQTAFNEQFF. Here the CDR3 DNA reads TGTGCCAGCCGGCTGCAGACTGCCTTCAATGAGCAGTTCTTC.

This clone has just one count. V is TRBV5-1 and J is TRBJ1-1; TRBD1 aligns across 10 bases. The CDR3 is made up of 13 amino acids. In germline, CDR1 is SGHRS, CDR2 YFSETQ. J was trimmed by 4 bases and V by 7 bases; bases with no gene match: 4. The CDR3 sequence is CASGTGDATEAFF. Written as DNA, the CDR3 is TGCGCCAGCGGGACAGGGGATGCCACTGAAGCTTTCTTT.

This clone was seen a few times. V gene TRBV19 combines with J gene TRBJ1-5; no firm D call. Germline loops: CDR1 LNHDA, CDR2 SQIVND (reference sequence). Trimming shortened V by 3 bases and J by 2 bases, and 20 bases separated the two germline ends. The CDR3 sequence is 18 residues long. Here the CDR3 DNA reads TGTGCCAGTAGTATCCCTCGCGCCGGGAGCGGAGGCAATCAGCCCCAGCATTTT. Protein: CASSIPRAGSGGNQPQHF.

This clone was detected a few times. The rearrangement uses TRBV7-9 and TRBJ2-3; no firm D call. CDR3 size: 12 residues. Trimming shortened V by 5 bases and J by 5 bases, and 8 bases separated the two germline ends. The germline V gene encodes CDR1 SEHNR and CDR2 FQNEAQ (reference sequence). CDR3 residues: CASSPAGDTQYF. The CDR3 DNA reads TGTGCCAGCAGCCCCGCCGGAGATACGCAGTATTTT.